This T cell receptor beta chain was profiled in a study of blood T cell repertoires in COVID-19. Study-wide context: Acute and convalescent COVID-19 specimens originated in the United States, Italy and Spain.

As handled by the study authors: Amplification from reference gene primers served as the basis for estimated nucleated cell counts. Profiling relied on immunoSEQ multiplex PCR, and the TCRdb table lists in-frame clones only, not all of them. Clone size and the V and J calls come from that table; the DNA yielded D and trimming. In the table there are about 80,000 clones, approximately 89% of which are singletons. CDR1 and CDR2 (germline): LNHDA, SQIVND (reference sequence). The junction had 4 bases not matched to a gene; V was cut back by 5 bases and J by 2 bases. This CDR3 comprises 14 residues. This rearrangement joins TRBV19 to TRBJ1-2; 8 bases line up with TRBD1. The source of this sequence is a woman of 80 years or more with acute or convalescent COVID-19. Input material: peripheral blood. CDR3 sequence reads: CASSPRQGNYGYTF. In DNA, the CDR3 is TGTGCCAGTAGTCCTCGACAGGGGAACTATGGCTACACCTTC.